The present TCR beta chain was sequenced within a study of identical twins. Unique molecular identifiers were present on the cDNA, which also gained a universal primer site by template switching. From the 5' RACE reads, TCRdb called clonotypes with MiXCR, one entry per CDR3 protein. The repertoire includes approximately 600,000 distinct CDR3 sequences, roughly 7.2% of them detected once, and roughly 1.6% sits in the top ten. The CDR3 is 14 residues long. V lost 7 bases and J lost 1, with 11 bases in between. CDR1 and CDR2 (germline): MNHNS, SASEGT. Study observations and caveats: For out-of-frame alpha sequences shared by twins, low generation probability was in excess.

On this clonotype: As yet, its antigen is unknown.

This sample also belongs to another study, concerning yellow fever vaccine responses in identical twins.

Material for sequencing was PBMCs. The genes are TRBV6-1 and TRBJ1-5; D is uncertain. The TCR was taken from a woman aged 18 to 35 in good health. CDR3: CASTRVVSNQPQHF. The CDR3 nucleotides are TGTGCCAGCACGAGGGTGGTGAGCAATCAGCCCCAGCATTTT.